The 7 T cell receptor beta chains presented below share a single source sample, sequenced in a study of blood T cell repertoires in COVID-19. Only in-frame clones appear in the TCRdb table, and some are missing; sequencing was by immunoSEQ multiplex PCR. The table lists around 300,000 clones, about 90% of them singletons. The sample consisted of peripheral blood. The receptors shown here come from a woman aged 30 to 39 who had recovered from COVID-19.

The J gene is TRBJ2-1, the V gene TRBV9, with 8 bases fitting TRBD2. The trim removed 1 base at V and 0 bases at J, leaving 3 bases unmatched. Germline-derived CDR1 and CDR2 are SGDLS and YYNGEE. CDR3 length: 16 residues. The CDR3 here is CASSVLAGGSYNEQFF. CDR3 bases: TGTGCCAGCAGCGTACTGGCGGGAGGCTCCTACAATGAGCAGTTCTTC.

The chain is built from TRBV5-1 and TRBJ2-1; 9 bases map to TRBD1. Per the germline V gene, CDR1 is SGHRS and CDR2 is YFSETQ. J was trimmed by 8 bases and V by 3 bases; bases with no gene match: 6. The CDR3 loop spans 14 amino acids. The CDR3 region has the DNA TGCGCCAGCAGCTCGGGACAGGGTTTCGATGAGCAGTTCTTC. Encoded protein: CASSSGQGFDEQFF.

The chain couples TRBV30 to TRBJ2-4; 9 positions agree with TRBD1. Germline V lookup: CDR1 GTSNPN, CDR2 SVGIG (reference sequence). The CDR3 loop spans 18 amino acids. Losses at the gene ends were 5 bases for V and 0 bases for J; bases not matched to a gene: 14. CDR3 coding DNA: TGTGCCTGGCTACCGGGACAGGGCCTAAACCTAGCCAAAAACATTCAGTACTTC. Its protein product is CAWLPGQGLNLAKNIQYF. Filled out from reference TRBV30 and TRBJ2-4, the complete variable domain reads SQTIHQWPATLVQPVGSPLSLECTVEGTSNPNLYWYRQAAGRGLQLLFYSVGIGQISSEVPQNLSASRPQDRQFILSSKKLLLSDSGFYLCAWLPGQGLNLAKNIQYFGAGTRLSVL.

The chain recombines TRBV20-1 with TRBJ2-1, with D possibly matching TRBD1 (5 bases). This CDR3 is 16 amino acids long. The ends were cut back, 3 bases at V and 3 bases at J, with 18 bases in the middle. Germline values: CDR1 DFQATT, CDR2 SNEGSKA (reference sequence). The CDR3 sequence: CSASLGAVNRYNEQFF. CDR3 DNA: TGCAGTGCTAGTCTTGGGGCGGTTAACCGCTACAATGAGCAGTTCTTC.

The chain carries TRBV30 and TRBJ1-4; the D is unclear. The germline CDR1 and CDR2 sequences are GTSNPN and SVGIG (reference sequence). This CDR3 has 12 amino acids. Trimming removed 2 bases from V and 5 bases from J, with 6 bases in between. In DNA, the CDR3 is TGTGCCTGGAGTAGGCGGAATGAAAAACTGTTTTTT. Translating it yields CAWSRRNEKLFF.

The chain couples TRBV27 to TRBJ1-2, with TRBD1 matching over 10 bases. CDR3 length: 16 amino acids. The V gene end was trimmed by 2 bases and the J gene end by 5 bases; junction bases not matched to a gene: 8. CDR1 is MNHEY, CDR2 SMNVEV, per germline (reference sequence). CDR3 residues: CASSLTGQGPLYGYTF. The CDR3 nucleotides are TGTGCCAGCAGTTTAACGGGACAGGGGCCCTTATATGGCTACACCTTC.

The V and J genes are TRBV24-1 and TRBJ2-7; no firm D call. V shed 3 bases and J shed 4 bases, with 6 bases lying between them. The CDR3 has 12 amino acids. Germline CDR1 is KGHDR and CDR2 is SFDVKD. CDR3 sequence reads: CATSDARYEQYF. CDR3 bases: TGTGCCACCAGTGATGCCCGGTACGAGCAGTACTTC.